This T cell receptor beta chain was sequenced for a study of blood T cell repertoires in COVID-19. Background on the study: The United States, Italy and Spain supplied acute and convalescent COVID-19 samples. Sources were T cells, B-cell-depleted T cells, or PBMCs; the material itself was cDNA or gDNA.

V was cut by 2 bases and J by 4 bases, with 11 bases left in between. The CDR3 is made up of 15 amino acids. Germline V CDR1 and CDR2: SEHNR, FQNEAQ (reference sequence). Original handling: Reference gene primer amplification in the assay estimated nucleated cell counts. The assay was immunoSEQ multiplex PCR, and TCRdb's table has in-frame clones only and misses some. The DNA gave D and trimming, while V, J and clone size come from that table. The sample shows roughly 700,000 clones, about nine tenths of them seen only once. The sequenced material came from peripheral blood. This TCR came from a young woman with acute or convalescent COVID-19. The J gene is TRBJ1-4, the V gene TRBV7-9; D not resolved. The CDR3, as DNA: TGTGCCAGCAGCTTAATTTCCCGGGATAATGAAAAACTGTTTTTT. Amino acid sequence: CASSLISRDNEKLFF. Using reference TRBV7-9 and TRBJ1-4 for the parts outside the CDR3, the full variable domain is DTGVSQNPRHKITKRGQNVTFRCDPISEHNRLYWYRQTLGQGPEFLTYFQNEAQLEKSRLLSDRFSAERPKGSFSTLEIQRTEQGDSAMYLCASSLISRDNEKLFFGSGTQLSVL.